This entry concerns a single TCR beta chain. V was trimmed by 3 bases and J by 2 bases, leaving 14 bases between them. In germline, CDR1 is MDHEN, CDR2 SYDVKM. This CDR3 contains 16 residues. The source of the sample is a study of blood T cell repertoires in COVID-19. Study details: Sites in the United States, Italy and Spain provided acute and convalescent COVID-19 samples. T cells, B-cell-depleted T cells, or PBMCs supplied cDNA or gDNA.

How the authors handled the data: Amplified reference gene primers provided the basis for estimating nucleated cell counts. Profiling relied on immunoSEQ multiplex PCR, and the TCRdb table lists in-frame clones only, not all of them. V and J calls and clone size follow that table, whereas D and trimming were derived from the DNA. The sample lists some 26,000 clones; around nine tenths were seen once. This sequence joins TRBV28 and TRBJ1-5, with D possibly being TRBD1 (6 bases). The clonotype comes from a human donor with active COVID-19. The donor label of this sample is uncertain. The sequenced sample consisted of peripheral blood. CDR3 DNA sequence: TGTGCCAGCAGTTTCGTACAGGGCTCGGGCAATCAGCCCCAGCATTTT. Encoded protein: CASSFVQGSGNQPQHF.